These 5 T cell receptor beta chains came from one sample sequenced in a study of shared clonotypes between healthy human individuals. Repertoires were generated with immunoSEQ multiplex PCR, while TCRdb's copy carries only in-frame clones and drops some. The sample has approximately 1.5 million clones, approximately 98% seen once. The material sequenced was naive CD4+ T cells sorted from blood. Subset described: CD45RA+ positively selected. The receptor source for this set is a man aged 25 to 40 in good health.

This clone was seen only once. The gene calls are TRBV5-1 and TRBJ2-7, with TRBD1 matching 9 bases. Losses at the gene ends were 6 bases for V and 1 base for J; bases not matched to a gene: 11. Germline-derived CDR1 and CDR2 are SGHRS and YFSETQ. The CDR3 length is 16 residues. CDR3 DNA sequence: TGCGCCAGCACCTACGGACAGGGGATGGGGTCCTACGAGCAGTACTTC. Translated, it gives CASTYGQGMGSYEQYF.

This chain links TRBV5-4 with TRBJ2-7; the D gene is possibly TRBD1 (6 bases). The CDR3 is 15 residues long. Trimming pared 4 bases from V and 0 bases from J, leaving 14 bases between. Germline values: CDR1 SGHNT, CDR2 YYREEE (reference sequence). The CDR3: CASSRVGASSYEQYF. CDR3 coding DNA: TGTGCCAGCAGCCGTGTGGGGGCCAGCTCCTACGAGCAGTACTTC.

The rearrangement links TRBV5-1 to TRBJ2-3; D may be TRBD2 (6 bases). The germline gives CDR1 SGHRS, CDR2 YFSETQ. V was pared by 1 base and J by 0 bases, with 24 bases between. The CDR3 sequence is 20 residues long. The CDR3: CASSLLAGGVQSHSTDTQYF. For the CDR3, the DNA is TGCGCCAGCAGCTTGTTGGCGGGCGGGGTCCAATCACACAGCACAGATACGCAGTATTTT. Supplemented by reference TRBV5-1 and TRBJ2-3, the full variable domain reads KAGVTQTPRYLIKTRGQQVTLSCSPISGHRSVSWYQQTPGQGLQFLFEYFSETQRNKGNFPGRFSGRQFSNSRSEMNVSTLELGDSALYLCASSLLAGGVQSHSTDTQYFGPGTRLTVL.

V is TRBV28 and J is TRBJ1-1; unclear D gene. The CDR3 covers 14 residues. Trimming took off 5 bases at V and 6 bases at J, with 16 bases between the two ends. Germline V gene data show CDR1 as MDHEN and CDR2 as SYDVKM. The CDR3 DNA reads TGTGCCAGCAGTCCCCGGGCCCCGGCCGCTGAAGCTTTCTTT. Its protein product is CASSPRAPAAEAFF.

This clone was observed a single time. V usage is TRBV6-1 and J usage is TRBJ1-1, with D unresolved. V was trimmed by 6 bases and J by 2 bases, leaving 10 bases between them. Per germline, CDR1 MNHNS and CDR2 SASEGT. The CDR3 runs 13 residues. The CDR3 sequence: CASSLGYNTEAFF. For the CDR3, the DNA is TGTGCCAGCAGCCTGGGGTATAACACTGAAGCTTTCTTT.